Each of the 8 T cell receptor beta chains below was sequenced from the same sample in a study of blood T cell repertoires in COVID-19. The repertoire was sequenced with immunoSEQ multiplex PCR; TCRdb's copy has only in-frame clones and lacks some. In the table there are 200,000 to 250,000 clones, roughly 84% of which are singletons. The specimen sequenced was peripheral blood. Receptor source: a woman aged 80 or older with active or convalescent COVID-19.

The CDR3 DNA is TGTGCCAGCAGCATCGGGACAGCCAACTATGGCTACACCTTC. Translating gives CASSIGTANYGYTF. V usage is TRBV7-2 and J usage is TRBJ1-2; 7 nucleotides match TRBD1. Germline V gene sequence: CDR1 SGHTA, CDR2 FQGNSA. V dropped 5 bases and J dropped 2; count of bases not matched to a gene: 5. The CDR3 is made up of 14 amino acids.

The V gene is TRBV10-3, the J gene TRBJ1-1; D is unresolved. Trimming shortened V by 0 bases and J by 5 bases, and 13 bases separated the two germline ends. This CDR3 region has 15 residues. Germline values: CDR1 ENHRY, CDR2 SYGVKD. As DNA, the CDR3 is TGTGCCATCAGTGAGTCATATTCAGGAAGTACTGAAGCTTTCTTT. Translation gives CAISESYSGSTEAFF.

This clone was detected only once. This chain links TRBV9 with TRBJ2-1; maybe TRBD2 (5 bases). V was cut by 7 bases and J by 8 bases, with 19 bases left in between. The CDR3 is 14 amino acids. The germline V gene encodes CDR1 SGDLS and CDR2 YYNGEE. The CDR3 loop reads CASGTGDMSYEQFF. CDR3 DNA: TGTGCCAGCGGCACCGGGGATATGTCTTATGAGCAGTTCTTC.

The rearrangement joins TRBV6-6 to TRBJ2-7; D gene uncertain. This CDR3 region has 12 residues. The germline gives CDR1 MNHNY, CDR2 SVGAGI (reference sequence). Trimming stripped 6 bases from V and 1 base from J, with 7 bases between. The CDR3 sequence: CASRKQSYEQYF. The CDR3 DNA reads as TGTGCCAGCAGAAAGCAATCCTACGAGCAGTACTTC.

In DNA form, the CDR3 reads TGTGCCAGCAGCCAGAGACAAGCACTGTATGGCTACACCTTC. The encoded protein is CASSQRQALYGYTF. The chain is built from TRBV3-1 (or the pseudogene TRBV3-2) and TRBJ1-2, with D hard to call. This CDR3 has 14 residues. Trimming pared 3 bases from V and 5 bases from J, leaving 13 bases between. Looked up from germline, CDR1 is LGHDT and CDR2 is YNNKEL (reference sequence).

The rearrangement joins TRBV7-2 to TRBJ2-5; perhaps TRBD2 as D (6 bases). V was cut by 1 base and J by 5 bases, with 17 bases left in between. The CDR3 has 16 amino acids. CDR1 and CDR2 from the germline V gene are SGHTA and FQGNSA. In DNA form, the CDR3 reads TGTGCCAGCAGCTTAGTGGGTAGCGGCGGCGGGGAGACCCAGTACTTC. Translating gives CASSLVGSGGGETQYF.

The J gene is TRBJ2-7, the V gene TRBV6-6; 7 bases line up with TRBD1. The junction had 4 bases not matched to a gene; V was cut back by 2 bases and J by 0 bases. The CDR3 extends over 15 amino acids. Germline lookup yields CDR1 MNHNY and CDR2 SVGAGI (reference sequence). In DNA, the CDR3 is TGTGCCAGCAGTTACCCCGGGACAGCCTCCTACGAGCAGTACTTC. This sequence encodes CASSYPGTASYEQYF.

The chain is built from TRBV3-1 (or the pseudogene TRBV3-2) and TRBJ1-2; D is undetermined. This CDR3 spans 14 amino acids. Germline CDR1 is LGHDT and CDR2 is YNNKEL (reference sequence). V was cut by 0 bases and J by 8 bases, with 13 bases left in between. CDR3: CASSQDRGWKGYTF. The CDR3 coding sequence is TGTGCCAGCAGCCAAGATCGCGGGTGGAAGGGCTACACCTTC.